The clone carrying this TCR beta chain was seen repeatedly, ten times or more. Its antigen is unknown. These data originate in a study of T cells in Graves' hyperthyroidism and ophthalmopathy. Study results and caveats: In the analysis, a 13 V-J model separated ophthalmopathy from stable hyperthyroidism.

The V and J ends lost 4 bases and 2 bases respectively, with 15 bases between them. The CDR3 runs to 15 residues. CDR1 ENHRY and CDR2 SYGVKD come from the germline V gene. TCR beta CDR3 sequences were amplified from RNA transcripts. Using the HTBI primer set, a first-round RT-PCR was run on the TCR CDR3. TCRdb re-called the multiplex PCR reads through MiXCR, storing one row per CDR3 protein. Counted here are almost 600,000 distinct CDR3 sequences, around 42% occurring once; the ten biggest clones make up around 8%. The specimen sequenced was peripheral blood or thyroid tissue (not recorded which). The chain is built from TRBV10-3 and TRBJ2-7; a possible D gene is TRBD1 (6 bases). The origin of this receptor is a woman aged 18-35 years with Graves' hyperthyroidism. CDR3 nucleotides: TGTGCCATCAGTGCCGGACAGCTAAAGACCTACGAGCAGTACTTC. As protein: CAISAGQLKTYEQYF.